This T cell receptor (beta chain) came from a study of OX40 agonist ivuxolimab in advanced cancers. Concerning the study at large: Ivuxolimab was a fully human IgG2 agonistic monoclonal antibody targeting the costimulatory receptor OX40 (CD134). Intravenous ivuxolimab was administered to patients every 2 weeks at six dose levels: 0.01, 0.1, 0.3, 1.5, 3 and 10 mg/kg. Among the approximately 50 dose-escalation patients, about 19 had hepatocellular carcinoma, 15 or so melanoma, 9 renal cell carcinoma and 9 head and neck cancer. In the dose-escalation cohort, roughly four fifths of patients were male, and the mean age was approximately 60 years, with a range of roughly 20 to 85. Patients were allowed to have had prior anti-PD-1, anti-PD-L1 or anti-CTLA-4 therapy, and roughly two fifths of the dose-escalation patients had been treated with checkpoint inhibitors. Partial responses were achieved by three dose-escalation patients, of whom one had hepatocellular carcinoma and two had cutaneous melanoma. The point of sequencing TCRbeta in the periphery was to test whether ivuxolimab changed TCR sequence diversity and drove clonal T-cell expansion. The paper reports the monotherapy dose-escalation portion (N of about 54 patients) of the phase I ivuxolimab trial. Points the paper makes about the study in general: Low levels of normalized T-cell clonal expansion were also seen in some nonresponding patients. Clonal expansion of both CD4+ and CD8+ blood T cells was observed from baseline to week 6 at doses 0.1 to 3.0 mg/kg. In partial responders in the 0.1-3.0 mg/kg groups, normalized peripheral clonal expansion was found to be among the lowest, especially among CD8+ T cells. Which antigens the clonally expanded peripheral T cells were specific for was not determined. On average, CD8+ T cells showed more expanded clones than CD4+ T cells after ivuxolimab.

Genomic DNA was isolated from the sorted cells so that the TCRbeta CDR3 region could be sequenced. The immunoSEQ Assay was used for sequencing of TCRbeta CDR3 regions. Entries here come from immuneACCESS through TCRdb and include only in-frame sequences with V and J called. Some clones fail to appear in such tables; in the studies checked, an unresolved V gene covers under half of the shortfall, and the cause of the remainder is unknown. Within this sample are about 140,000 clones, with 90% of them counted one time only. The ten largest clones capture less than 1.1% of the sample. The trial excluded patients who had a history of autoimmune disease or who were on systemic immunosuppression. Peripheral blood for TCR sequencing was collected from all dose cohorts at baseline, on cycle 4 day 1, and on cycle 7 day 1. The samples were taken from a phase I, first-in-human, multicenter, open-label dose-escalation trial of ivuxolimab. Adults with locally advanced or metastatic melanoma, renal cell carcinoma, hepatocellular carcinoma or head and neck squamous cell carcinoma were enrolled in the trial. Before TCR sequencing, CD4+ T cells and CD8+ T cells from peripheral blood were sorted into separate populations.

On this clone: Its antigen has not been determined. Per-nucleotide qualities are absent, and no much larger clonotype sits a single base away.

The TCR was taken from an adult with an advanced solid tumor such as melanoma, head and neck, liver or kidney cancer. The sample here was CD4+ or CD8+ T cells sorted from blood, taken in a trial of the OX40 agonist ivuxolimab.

Here is the DNA: TGTGCCAGCAGCTTAACGACAGGGGGGACCTATGGCTACACCTTC. Translation gives CASSLTTGGTYGYTF. This chain is built from TRBV7-3 and TRBJ1-2, with 9 bases in between that match TRBD1. The cysteine opens and the phenylalanine closes a CDR3 of 15 amino acids. CDR3 DNA only is kept here, 45 bases in frame from base 1. As encoded in the germline V gene, CDR1 is SGHTA while CDR2 is FQGTGA. Trimming leaves V shorter by 0 bases and J shorter by 4 bases, with the junction holding 3 bases beyond the gene matches.